The 16 T cell receptor beta chains below were found in one sample sequenced in a study of T cells in Graves' hyperthyroidism and ophthalmopathy. There were TCR beta CDR3 regions amplified from RNA transcripts. When the TCR CDR3 underwent first-round RT-PCR, the HTBI primer set was used. TCRdb called the multiplex PCR reads again in MiXCR, with one record for every CDR3 protein. This table has about 350,000 distinct CDR3 sequences, about 15% appearing once. Sequenced: blood. Receptors were obtained from a woman under 40 with Graves' hyperthyroidism.

This clonotype was found many times. V gene TRBV6-1 combines with J gene TRBJ1-1; D ambiguous. This CDR3 has 14 amino acids. Germline CDR1 reads MNHNS; CDR2 reads SASEGT. V dropped 5 bases and J dropped 0 bases, with 10 bases sitting between them. The chain's CDR3 is CASSSRLMNTEAFF. In nucleotides, the CDR3 is TGTGCCAGCAGTTCGAGGTTAATGAACACTGAAGCTTTCTTT.

V and J are TRBV20-1 and TRBJ2-3, with D possibly matching TRBD2 (6 bases). V lost 0 bases to trimming and J lost 7 bases, with 17 bases between them. This CDR3 contains 15 residues. In germline, CDR1 is DFQATT, CDR2 SNEGSKA (reference sequence). CDR3 sequence: CSARDARGGFYTQYF. DNA for the CDR3: TGCAGTGCTAGAGATGCGAGGGGAGGCTTTTATACGCAGTATTTT.

This chain uses TRBV7-9 with TRBJ2-5; 8 nucleotides line up with TRBD2. J lost 5 bases, V lost 3 bases, and 17 bases had no gene match. The CDR3 is made up of 18 amino acids. Germline lookup yields CDR1 SEHNR and CDR2 FQNEAQ (reference sequence). CDR3 nucleotides: TGTGCCAGCAGCTTTGGGCCGTGGGCTAGCGGGTCCCCCGAGACCCAGTACTTC. Encoded protein: CASSFGPWASGSPETQYF.

The chain has TRBV4-2 and TRBJ1-1; D uncertain. The CDR3 runs 14 residues. Germline assignment: CDR1 LGHNA and CDR2 YNFKEQ. Trimming stripped 0 bases from V and 1 base from J, with 6 bases between. The CDR3 nucleotides are TGTGCCAGCAGCCAAGATAAGGGGAACACTGAAGCTTTCTTT. As protein: CASSQDKGNTEAFF.

V is TRBV19 and J is TRBJ2-5; 9 bases line up with TRBD2. From germline, CDR1 is LNHDA and CDR2 SQIVND (reference sequence). V dropped 3 bases and J dropped 2; count of bases not matched to a gene: 7. There are 16 residues in the CDR3. In nucleotides, the CDR3 is TGTGCCAGTAGTATCGGCGCGGGAGGGGGTCAAGAGACCCAGTACTTC. This sequence encodes CASSIGAGGGQETQYF.

This clonotype appeared a few times. The chain uses TRBV9 and TRBJ2-5; no clear D gene. The germline CDR1 and CDR2 sequences are SGDLS and YYNGEE. CDR3 length: 13 amino acids. Trimming stripped 2 bases from V and 4 bases from J, with 9 bases between. The CDR3 loop reads CASSVPKGETQYF. The CDR3 DNA follows: TGTGCCAGCAGCGTGCCTAAGGGAGAGACCCAGTACTTC.

V and J are TRBV3-1 and TRBJ2-4; 7 bases agree with TRBD2. V lost 10 bases and J lost 1; bases outside the gene matches: 10. The CDR3 is 15 residues long. Looked up from germline, CDR1 is LGHDT and CDR2 is YNNKEL (reference sequence). The chain's CDR3 is CANWGGSWAKNIQYF. CDR3 nucleotides: TGTGCCAACTGGGGCGGGAGTTGGGCCAAAAACATTCAGTACTTC. The whole variable domain, filled in from reference TRBV3-1 and TRBJ2-4, reads DTAVSQTPKYLVTQMGNDKSIKCEQNLGHDTMYWYKQDSKKFLKIMFSYNNKELIINETVPNRFSPKSPDKAHLNLHINSLELGDSAVYFCANWGGSWAKNIQYFGAGTRLSVL.

This clonotype was seen many times. The CDR3 nucleotides are TGTGCCAGCGAGCGGGAGACAACAGATACGCAGTATTTT. It encodes CASERETTDTQYF. V and J are TRBV2 and TRBJ2-3, with TRBD2 matching 8 bases. This CDR3 is built from 13 residues. The trim removed 8 bases at V and 3 bases at J, leaving 4 bases unmatched. Germline V gene sequence: CDR1 SNHLY, CDR2 FYNNEI.

This clonotype has a count of ten or more. CDR3 in amino acids: CAGTQGNTGELFF. The CDR3 nucleotides are TGTGCCGGCACACAGGGAAACACCGGGGAGCTGTTTTTT. J is TRBJ2-2 and V is TRBV12-3 or TRBV12-4; possible D gene TRBD1, 6 bases. The V and J ends lost 11 bases and 2 bases respectively, with 12 bases between them. The CDR3 loop spans 13 amino acids.

Worth noting for this clonotype: A read error may explain this, as a much larger clone is one base away. J is TRBJ2-3 and V is TRBV2; D is unclear. The CDR3 is 12 amino acids. The V gene's germline CDR1 is SNHLY and CDR2 FYNNEI. The V and J ends lost 7 bases and 0 bases respectively, with 5 bases between them. CDR3 bases: TGTGCCAGCAAGGAAAGCACAGATACGCAGTATTTT. Its protein is CASKESTDTQYF.

This sequence joins TRBV18 and TRBJ2-4; possibly TRBD1 for D (5 bases). V shed 6 bases and J shed 0 bases, with 15 bases lying between them. Germline values: CDR1 KGHSH, CDR2 LQKENI. The CDR3 length is 16 residues. The CDR3 DNA follows: TGTGCCAGCTCTATGACAGCCTTACTAGCCAAAAACATTCAGTACTTC. Its translation is CASSMTALLAKNIQYF. Complete variable domain (other parts from reference TRBV18 and TRBJ2-4): NAGVMQNPRHLVRRRGQEARLRCSPMKGHSHVYWYRQLPEEGLKFMVYLQKENIIDESGMPKERFSAEFPKEGPSILRIQQVVRGDSAAYFCASSMTALLAKNIQYFGAGTRLSVL.

This clonotype showed up many times. The chain combines TRBV11-2 with TRBJ2-3; D perhaps matches TRBD2 (5 bases). Germline values: CDR1 SGHAT, CDR2 FQNNGV. The V and J ends lost 5 bases and 5 bases respectively, with 17 bases between them. This CDR3 comprises 15 residues. The CDR3 here is CASSPGLADLDTQYF. The CDR3, as DNA: TGTGCCAGCAGCCCCGGACTGGCCGATTTAGATACGCAGTATTTT.

This chain uses TRBV28 with TRBJ2-5; 8 bases line up with TRBD1. Trimming took 5 bases from V and 5 from J; bases not matched to a gene: 13. Germline V gene data show CDR1 as MDHEN and CDR2 as SYDVKM. This CDR3 spans 16 amino acids. The CDR3 DNA is TGTGCCAGCAGTCTTCTGACAGGGGCTCAGTGGGAGACCCAGTACTTC. Translation: CASSLLTGAQWETQYF.

This sequence joins TRBV27 and TRBJ2-2; the match to TRBD2 covers 7 bases. With V trimmed by 5 bases and J by 3 bases, 9 bases remained unmatched. Germline CDR1 reads MNHEY; CDR2 reads SMNVEV (reference sequence). The CDR3 runs to 16 residues. The CDR3 loop is CASSPERERDTGELFF. In DNA, the CDR3 is TGTGCCAGCAGTCCCGAGCGGGAACGGGACACCGGGGAGCTGTTTTTT.

A few counts support this clonotype. The chain uses TRBV20-1 and TRBJ1-2, with 9 bases matching TRBD1. The CDR3 covers 14 residues. The J segment lost 7 bases and the V segment lost 4 bases, leaving 10 bases of the junction unmatched. The germline V gene has CDR1 DFQATT and CDR2 SNEGSKA (reference sequence). The DNA of the CDR3 is TGCAGTGCTAAACCCCGATTACAGGGGGCTGGCTACACCTTC. This sequence encodes CSAKPRLQGAGYTF.

This clonotype came up many times. The DNA of the CDR3 is TGTGCCAGCAGCACCGGGACTAGCGGATTCTACGAGCAGTACTTC. As protein: CASSTGTSGFYEQYF. V gene TRBV11-1 combines with J gene TRBJ2-7; 11 nucleotides align to TRBD2. Per the germline V gene, CDR1 is SGHAT and CDR2 is FQDESV (reference sequence). Trimming at V came to 5 bases and at J to 3 bases, leaving 6 bases not matched to a gene. The CDR3 has 15 amino acids.